This T cell receptor beta chain was found in a study of identical twins. Deletions cut 4 bases from V and 4 bases from J, with 5 bases between. The CDR3 contains 11 residues. CDR1 SNHLY and CDR2 FYNNEI come from the germline V gene. This clonotype was seen a few times. It was template switching that added a universal primer site, and there were unique molecular identifiers on the cDNA. TCRdb re-called the 5' RACE reads through MiXCR, storing one row per CDR3 protein. Of hundreds of thousands of distinct CDR3 sequences detected, 7.5% appear once; the ten largest clones hold around 1.8%. This same sample was also part of a study on yellow fever vaccine responses in identical twins.

The sequence came from a woman younger than 30 in good health. The source material was memory (CD45RO+) T cells sorted from blood. The chain couples TRBV2 to TRBJ2-7; no reliable D call. In DNA form, the CDR3 reads TGTGCCAGCAGTGCTCAGTACGAGCAGTACTTC. Translation gives CASSAQYEQYF.